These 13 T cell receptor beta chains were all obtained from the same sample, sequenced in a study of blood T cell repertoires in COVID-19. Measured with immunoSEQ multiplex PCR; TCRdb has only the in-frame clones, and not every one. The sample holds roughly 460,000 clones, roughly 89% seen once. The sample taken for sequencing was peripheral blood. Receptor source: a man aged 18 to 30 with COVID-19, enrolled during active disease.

In nucleotides, the CDR3 is TGTGCCAGCAGCTTGACCCCGGGACAAAGCTCTGGAAACACCATATATTTT. Its translation is CASSLTPGQSSGNTIYF. The chain links TRBV5-5 to TRBJ1-3, with D possibly being TRBD1 (6 bases). Trimming left V 1 base short and J 0 bases short, with 14 bases between. CDR3 length equals 17 residues. Germline assignment: CDR1 SGHKS and CDR2 YYEKEE (reference sequence).

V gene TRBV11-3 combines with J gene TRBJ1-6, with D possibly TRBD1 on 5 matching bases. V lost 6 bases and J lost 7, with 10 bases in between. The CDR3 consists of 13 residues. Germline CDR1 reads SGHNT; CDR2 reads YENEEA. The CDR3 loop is CASSEGANSPLHF. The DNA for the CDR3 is TGTGCCAGCAGTGAAGGGGCGAATTCACCCCTCCACTTT.

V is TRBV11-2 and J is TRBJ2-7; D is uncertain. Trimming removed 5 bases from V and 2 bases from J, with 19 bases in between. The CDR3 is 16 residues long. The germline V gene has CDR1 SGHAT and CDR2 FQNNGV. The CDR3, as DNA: TGTGCCAGCAGCGGTAGAGATCACGCGGTGGCCTACGAGCAGTACTTC. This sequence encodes CASSGRDHAVAYEQYF. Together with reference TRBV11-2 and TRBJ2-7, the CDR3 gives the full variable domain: EAGVAQSPRYKIIEKRQSVAFWCNPISGHATLYWYQQILGQGPKLLIQFQNNGVVDDSQLPKDRFSAERLKGVDSTLKIQPAKLEDSAVYLCASSGRDHAVAYEQYFGPGTRLTVT.

The DNA for the CDR3 is TGCGCCAGCAGCTTAGTTCCGGACAGTTTGAACACTGAAGCTTTCTTT. Protein product: CASSLVPDSLNTEAFF. The chain has TRBV5-1 and TRBJ1-1; D is possibly TRBD1 (6 bases). There are 16 residues in the CDR3. Looked up from germline, CDR1 is SGHRS and CDR2 is YFSETQ. Trimming took off 2 bases at V and 0 bases at J, with 14 bases between the two ends.

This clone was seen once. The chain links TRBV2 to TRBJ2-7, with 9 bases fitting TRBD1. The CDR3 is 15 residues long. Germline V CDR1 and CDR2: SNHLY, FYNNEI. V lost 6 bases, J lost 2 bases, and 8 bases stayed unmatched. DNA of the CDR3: TGTGCCAGCAGCGCCTCCGGGACAGGGCCCTACGAGCAGTACTTC. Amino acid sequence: CASSASGTGPYEQYF.

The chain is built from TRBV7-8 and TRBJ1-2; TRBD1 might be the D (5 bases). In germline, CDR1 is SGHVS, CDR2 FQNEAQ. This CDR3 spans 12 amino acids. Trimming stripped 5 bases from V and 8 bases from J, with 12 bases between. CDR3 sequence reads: CASSPRGLGYTF. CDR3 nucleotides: TGTGCCAGCAGCCCGCGGGGCCTGGGCTACACCTTC.

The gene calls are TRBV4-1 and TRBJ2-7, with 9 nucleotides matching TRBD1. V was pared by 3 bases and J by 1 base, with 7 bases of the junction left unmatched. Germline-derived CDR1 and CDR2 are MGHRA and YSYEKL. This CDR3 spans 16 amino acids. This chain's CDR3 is CASSHLPGTGSYEQYF. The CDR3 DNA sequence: TGCGCCAGCAGCCACCTTCCCGGGACAGGGTCCTACGAGCAGTACTTC.

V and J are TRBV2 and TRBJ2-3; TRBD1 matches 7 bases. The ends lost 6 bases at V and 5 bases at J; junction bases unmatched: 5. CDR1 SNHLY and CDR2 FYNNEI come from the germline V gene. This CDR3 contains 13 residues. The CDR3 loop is CASRTGLGDTQYF. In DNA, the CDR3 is TGTGCCAGCAGGACAGGGCTTGGAGATACGCAGTATTTT.

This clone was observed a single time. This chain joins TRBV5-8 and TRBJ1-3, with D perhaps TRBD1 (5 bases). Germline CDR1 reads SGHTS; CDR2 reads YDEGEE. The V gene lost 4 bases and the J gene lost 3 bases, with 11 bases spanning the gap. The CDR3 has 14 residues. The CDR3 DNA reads TGTGCCAGCAGCCCTGGGACTTTTGGAAACACCATATATTTT. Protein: CASSPGTFGNTIYF.

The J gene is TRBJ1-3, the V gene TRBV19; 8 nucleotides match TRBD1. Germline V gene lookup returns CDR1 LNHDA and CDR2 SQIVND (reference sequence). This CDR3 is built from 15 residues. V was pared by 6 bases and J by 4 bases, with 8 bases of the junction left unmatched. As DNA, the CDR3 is TGTGCCAGTAGGAAGGGACAGGCGGAAGGAAACACCATATATTTT. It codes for CASRKGQAEGNTIYF.

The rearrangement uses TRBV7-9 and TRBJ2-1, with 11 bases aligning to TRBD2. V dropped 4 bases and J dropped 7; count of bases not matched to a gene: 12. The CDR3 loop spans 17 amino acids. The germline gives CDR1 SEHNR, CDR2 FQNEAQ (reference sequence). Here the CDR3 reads CASSSGISGRASNEQFF. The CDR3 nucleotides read TGTGCCAGCAGCTCCGGCATTAGCGGGAGGGCCTCAAATGAGCAGTTCTTC.

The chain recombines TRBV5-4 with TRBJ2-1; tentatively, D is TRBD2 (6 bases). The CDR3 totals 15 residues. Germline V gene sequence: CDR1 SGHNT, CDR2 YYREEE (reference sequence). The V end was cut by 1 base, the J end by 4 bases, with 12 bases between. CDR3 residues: CASSLFEGGYNEQFF. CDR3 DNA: TGTGCCAGCAGCTTGTTTGAGGGAGGATACAATGAGCAGTTCTTC. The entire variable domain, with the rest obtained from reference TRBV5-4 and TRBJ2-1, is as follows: ETGVTQSPTHLIKTRGQQVTLRCSSQSGHNTVSWYQQALGQGPQFIFQYYREEENGRGNFPPRFSGLQFPNYSSELNVNALELDDSALYLCASSLFEGGYNEQFFGPGTRLTVL.

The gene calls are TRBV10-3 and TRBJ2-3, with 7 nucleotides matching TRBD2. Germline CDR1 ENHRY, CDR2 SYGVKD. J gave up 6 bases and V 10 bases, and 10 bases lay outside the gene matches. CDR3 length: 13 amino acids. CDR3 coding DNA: TGTGCCACCCTTAACCCGGGAGGTGATACGCAGTATTTT. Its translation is CATLNPGGDTQYF.